The entry below gives a single TCR beta chain sequence along with its context. Its antigen is not known. The method was immunoSEQ multiplex PCR; TCRdb's version includes in-frame clones alone and lacks a portion of them. The sample lists about 120,000 clones; roughly 90% were seen once. The data stem from a study of T cell responses to AZD1222 COVID-19 vaccine. In the study overall: Doses given second, at about 4 or about 12 weeks, were pooled. General study points: Donors were largely white British and mainly female; clonal diversity was possibly underestimated. After the peak T cell response, and only then, were repertoires sampled.

The CDR3 is 13 residues long. Trimming removed 6 bases from V and 1 base from J, with 9 bases in between. Germline CDR1 reads MNHEY; CDR2 reads SVGAGI. The sequence was collected from an adult in good health. Sequencing was performed on peripheral blood, taken on day 0 of AZD1222 vaccination. The chain uses TRBV6-5 and TRBJ1-1; D is possibly TRBD1 (6 bases). As DNA, the CDR3 is TGTGCCAGCAGACAGGGTTGGAACACTGAAGCTTTCTTT. Encoded protein: CASRQGWNTEAFF.